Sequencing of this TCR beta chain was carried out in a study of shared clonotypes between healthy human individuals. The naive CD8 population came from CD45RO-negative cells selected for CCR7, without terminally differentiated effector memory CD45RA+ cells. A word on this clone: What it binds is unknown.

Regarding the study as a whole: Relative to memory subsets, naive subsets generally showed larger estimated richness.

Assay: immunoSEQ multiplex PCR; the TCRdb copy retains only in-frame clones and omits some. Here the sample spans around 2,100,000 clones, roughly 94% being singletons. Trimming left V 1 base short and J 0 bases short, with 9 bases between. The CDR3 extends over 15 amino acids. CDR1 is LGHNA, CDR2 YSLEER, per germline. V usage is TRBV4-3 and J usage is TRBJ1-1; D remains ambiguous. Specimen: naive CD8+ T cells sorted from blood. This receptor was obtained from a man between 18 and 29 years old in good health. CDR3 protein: CASSQVGEVNTEAFF. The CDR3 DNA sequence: TGCGCCAGCAGCCAAGTCGGAGAGGTGAACACTGAAGCTTTCTTT.